A selection of T cell receptor beta chains follows, all from one sample in a study of shared clonotypes between healthy human individuals. TCRdb keeps only in-frame clones here, not all; method: immunoSEQ multiplex PCR. Among around 1.6 million clones listed, 95% to 99% were seen once. What was sequenced was naive CD4+ T cells sorted from blood. The origin of the receptors is a man aged 30 to 39 in good health. Both conserved end residues are part of each CDR3. D genes are given only for firm matches. Not every row has a clone size; where given, it reads once, few, many or a size class.

j_gene | v_gene | d_gene | abundance | CDR3aa | CDR3nt
TRBJ2-7 | TRBV6-6 | TRBD2 | NA | CASSHGLAGIYEQYF | TGTGCCAGCAGCCACGGACTAGCGGGAATCTACGAGCAGTACTTC
TRBJ1-1 | TRBV14 | TRBD1 | NA | CASSLRTGAFTEAFF | TGTGCCAGCAGCTTACGGACAGGGGCGTTCACTGAAGCTTTCTTT
TRBJ2-2 | TRBV5-1 | NA | NA | CASSPEGGSSSTGELFF | TGCGCCAGCAGCCCCGAGGGCGGGTCCTCGAGCACCGGGGAGCTGTTTTTT
TRBJ2-7 | TRBV6-5 | NA | once | CASSQSGQLPYEQYF | TGTGCCAGCAGTCAAAGCGGACAGCTCCCCTACGAGCAGTACTTC
TRBJ1-1 | TRBV29-1 | NA | once | CSGQMNTEAFF | TGCAGCGGACAGATGAACACTGAAGCTTTCTTT
TRBJ1-2 | TRBV5-1 | NA | NA | CASSLEGSHLNNYGYTF | TGCGCCAGCAGCTTGGAGGGCAGCCACCTAAATAACTATGGCTACACCTTC
TRBJ2-6 | TRBV6-5 | NA | NA | CASSRGSGANVLTF | TGTGCCAGCAGCCGGGGTTCTGGGGCCAACGTCCTGACTTTC
TRBJ2-7 | TRBV28 | TRBD2 | NA | CASSLKGLADDEQYF | TGTGCCAGCAGTTTAAAGGGACTAGCAGATGACGAGCAGTACTTC
TRBJ2-1 | TRBV7-6 | TRBD2 | NA | CASSLRLAGGYNEQFF | TGTGCCAGCAGCCTTCGGCTAGCGGGAGGGTACAATGAGCAGTTCTTC
TRBJ2-2 | TRBV11-3 | NA | NA | CASSSTGRGANTGELFF | TGTGCCAGCAGCTCAACGGGGAGAGGGGCGAACACCGGGGAGCTGTTTTTT
TRBJ1-2 | TRBV19 | NA | NA | CASSISAHPNYGYTF | TGTGCCAGTAGTATTTCTGCTCACCCTAACTATGGCTACACCTTC
TRBJ2-5 | TRBV7-6 | NA | NA | CASSPGASAAVETQYF | TGTGCCAGCAGCCCAGGGGCCTCGGCTGCGGTAGAGACCCAGTACTTC
TRBJ1-2 | TRBV28 | NA | NA | CASRGGRWGYTF | TGTGCCAGCCGGGGAGGGAGGTGGGGCTACACCTTC
TRBJ1-1 | TRBV18 | NA | NA | CASSPYQGKNTEAFF | TGTGCCAGCTCACCATACCAGGGAAAGAACACTGAAGCTTTCTTT
TRBJ2-4 | TRBV5-8 | NA | NA | CASTGGRLAENIQYF | TGTGCCAGCACCGGGGGGCGTCTAGCGGAAAACATTCAGTACTTC
TRBJ2-1 | TRBV9 | TRBD2 | NA | CASSAPRGGVSYNEQFF | TGTGCCAGCAGCGCACCTCGCGGGGGAGTTTCGTACAATGAGCAGTTCTTC
TRBJ2-7 | TRBV10-2 | TRBD2 | NA | CASRSTSGTSYEQYF | TGCGCCAGCAGATCGACTAGCGGGACGTCCTACGAGCAGTACTTC
TRBJ1-1 | TRBV7-3 | NA | NA | CASSSPKTDWNTEAFF | TGTGCCAGCAGTTCCCCGAAGACAGACTGGAACACTGAAGCTTTCTTT
TRBJ2-7 | TRBV14 | TRBD1 | NA | CASSPVRGPSYEQYF | TGTGCCAGCAGCCCCGTCAGGGGGCCTTCCTACGAGCAGTACTTC
TRBJ2-3 | TRBV27 | NA | NA | CASSLWTDTQYF | TGTGCCAGCAGTTTATGGACAGATACGCAGTATTTT
TRBJ2-2 | TRBV5-1 | NA | NA | CASSIAGPTGELFF | TGCGCCAGCAGCATCGCCGGGCCCACCGGGGAGCTGTTTTTT
TRBJ1-5 | TRBV28 | TRBD1 | NA | CASRGTANQPQHF | TGTGCCAGCAGGGGGACAGCCAATCAGCCCCAGCATTTT
TRBJ2-3 | TRBV10-1 | NA | NA | CASGDGGRTDTQYF | TGCGCCAGCGGGGACGGGGGACGCACAGATACGCAGTATTTT
TRBJ2-5 | TRBV20-1 | NA | NA | CSAGDLGAQYF | TGCAGTGCTGGGGACCTGGGGGCCCAGTACTTC
TRBJ1-2 | TRBV6-5 | NA | NA | CASSYAGRYGYTF | TGTGCCAGCAGTTACGCCGGTCGCTATGGCTACACCTTC
TRBJ1-1 | TRBV5-1 | NA | NA | CASSFSGSGNTEAFF | TGCGCCAGCAGCTTCTCCGGTTCGGGAAACACTGAAGCTTTCTTT
TRBJ1-3 | TRBV7-8 | NA | NA | CASSLGGNSGNTIYF | TGTGCCAGCAGCTTAGGGGGCAACTCTGGAAACACCATATATTTT
TRBJ2-1 | TRBV18 | TRBD1 | once | CASSLGTGRYNEQFF | TGTGCCAGCTCCCTAGGGACAGGCAGATACAATGAGCAGTTCTTC
TRBJ2-7 | TRBV6-5 | TRBD1 | NA | CASSPGQSYEQYF | TGTGCCAGCAGTCCGGGACAGTCCTACGAGCAGTACTTC
TRBJ2-7 | TRBV11-2 | TRBD1 | NA | CASSLRGRSTYEQYF | TGTGCCAGCAGCTTAAGGGGGCGGTCAACCTACGAGCAGTACTTC
TRBJ1-5 | TRBV28 | NA | NA | CASSFRGWSNQPQHF | TGTGCCAGCAGTTTTCGGGGCTGGAGCAATCAGCCCCAGCATTTT